One sample yielded the 28 T cell receptor beta chains listed below, sequenced in a study of identical twins. TCRdb reanalysed the 5' RACE reads using MiXCR and keeps one entry per CDR3 protein. This sample has about 210,000 distinct CDR3 sequences, with over 8% found just once. Sequencing was carried out using memory (CD45RO+) T cells sorted from blood. The receptor source for this set is a woman aged 18-30 years in good health.

The V gene is TRBV3-1, the J gene TRBJ2-7; TRBD2 is a possible D gene (6 bases). The V end lost 4 bases, the J end lost 3 bases, and 13 bases lay between the germline ends. Germline lookup yields CDR1 LGHDT and CDR2 YNNKEL (reference sequence). This CDR3 region has 14 residues. The CDR3 reads CASSLSGLDYEQYF. The CDR3 bases are TGTGCCAGCAGCCTGTCGGGACTCGACTACGAGCAGTACTTC.

Ten or more counts support this clonotype. This chain joins TRBV29-1 and TRBJ2-7; D is undetermined. Germline V gene sequence: CDR1 SQVTM, CDR2 ANQGSEA. With 6 bases removed from V and 5 bases from J, the gap between germline ends came to 17 bases. This CDR3 is 13 amino acids long. CDR3 region: CSVMMSRAHEQYF. DNA for the CDR3: TGCAGCGTGATGATGAGTCGAGCCCACGAGCAGTACTTC.

This clonotype was recorded a few times. The chain recombines TRBV10-2 with TRBJ2-5, with D unclear. Germline V lookup: CDR1 WSHSY, CDR2 SAAADI. Trimming pared 7 bases from V and 1 base from J, leaving 10 bases between. The CDR3 length is 13 residues. The CDR3 sequence: CASIAPPQETQYF. In DNA, the CDR3 is TGCGCCAGCATTGCTCCTCCCCAAGAGACCCAGTACTTC.

The chain combines TRBV5-4 with TRBJ2-1; 8 bases align to TRBD2. V lost 4 bases and J lost 7; bases outside the gene matches: 10. Germline V gives CDR1 SGHNT, CDR2 YYREEE (reference sequence). This CDR3 contains 15 residues. The CDR3 DNA sequence: TGTGCCAGCAGCCCCCAGCGGGGGTATCAGAATGAGCAGTTCTTC. Translation gives CASSPQRGYQNEQFF.

This clonotype was seen only a few times. This chain joins TRBV10-3 and TRBJ2-5; 12 bases map to TRBD2. The germline gives CDR1 ENHRY, CDR2 SYGVKD. The junction had 13 bases not matched to a gene; V was cut back by 10 bases and J by 4 bases. The CDR3 totals 16 residues. CDR3 amino acids: CASRETSGRGSETQYF. The CDR3 DNA sequence: TGTGCCAGCAGGGAGACTAGCGGGAGAGGGTCAGAGACCCAGTACTTC.

This clonotype has a count of ten or more. CDR3 DNA sequence: TGTGCCAGTTTCCGAGGGGACATAGCTGAGCAGTTCTTC. Its protein is CASFRGDIAEQFF. V gene TRBV6-1 combines with J gene TRBJ2-1; TRBD1 is a possible D gene (6 bases). CDR1 and CDR2 (germline): MNHNS, SASEGT. The CDR3 totals 13 residues. Trimming cost V 9 bases and J 9 bases, with 18 bases left between them.

This clonotype was seen ten or more times. This chain links TRBV20-1 with TRBJ2-3; D is ambiguous. CDR1 and CDR2 from the germline V gene are DFQATT and SNEGSKA (reference sequence). The CDR3 is 13 amino acids. Trimming removed 1 base at V and 5 bases at J, with 10 bases between. The CDR3 bases are TGCAGTGCTAGAGGGGCGGCTCGAGATACGCAGTATTTT. This gives the protein CSARGAARDTQYF.

This clonotype occurred many times. CDR3 DNA sequence: TGCGCCAGCAGCTTGGGGGCTAGCGGGGGCACAGATACGCAGTATTTT. Translation gives CASSLGASGGTDTQYF. The chain couples TRBV5-1 to TRBJ2-3, with TRBD2 matching 9 bases. The CDR3 is made up of 16 amino acids. Germline-derived CDR1 and CDR2 are SGHRS and YFSETQ. V trimming: 0 bases; J trimming: 1 base; junction bases outside the gene matches: 3.

This sequence joins TRBV6-6 and TRBJ2-3, with 7 bases aligning to TRBD1. This CDR3 has 13 residues. V lost 6 bases to trimming and J lost 6 bases; unmatched junction nucleotides: 6. Germline loops: CDR1 MNHNY, CDR2 SVGAGI (reference sequence). CDR3 in amino acids: CASSLQGRDTQYF. The CDR3 bases are TGTGCCAGCAGCTTACAGGGGCGGGATACGCAGTATTTT.

This sequence joins TRBV7-2 and TRBJ2-5; D is possibly TRBD1 (7 bases). The CDR3 totals 15 residues. V lost 0 bases and J lost 7, with 15 bases in between. The V gene's germline CDR1 is SGHTA and CDR2 FQGNSA. CDR3 nucleotide sequence: TGTGCCAGCAGCTTAGCGCAGGGGGGCCGGGGGACCCAGTACTTC. Translation gives CASSLAQGGRGTQYF.

This clonotype was counted between two and nine times. This chain joins TRBV25-1 and TRBJ1-6, with D tentatively TRBD1 (5 bases). V was trimmed by 3 bases and J by 7 bases, leaving 10 bases between them. From germline, CDR1 is MGHDK and CDR2 SYGVNS. There are 14 residues in the CDR3. The CDR3 sequence is CASSEGTENSPLHF. The CDR3 region has the DNA TGTGCCAGCAGTGAGGGGACCGAGAATTCACCCCTCCACTTT.

On this clonotype itself: The DNA is left out, because the CDR3 cannot be placed on it with certainty; the CDR3 is given as TCRdb lists it. The chain carries TRBV12-3 or TRBV12-4 and TRBJ2-2; the table's D call of TRBD2 was not tested on the DNA. Ends included, the CDR3 has 15 residues. The chain's CDR3 is CASILGLADTGELFF.

This clonotype was observed many times. V and J are TRBV4-2 and TRBJ1-1, with D perhaps matching TRBD1 (6 bases). The germline V gene has CDR1 LGHNA and CDR2 YNFKEQ. The CDR3 consists of 14 residues. Trimming removed 4 bases at V and 2 bases at J, with 11 bases between. The CDR3 nucleotides are TGTGCCAGCAGCCCGGGACACCTTAACACTGAAGCTTTCTTT. It specifies CASSPGHLNTEAFF.

This clonotype was detected only a few times. The chain links TRBV28 to TRBJ2-7, with 8 bases lining up with TRBD1. CDR3 length: 12 residues. V lost 7 bases and J lost 5; bases outside the gene matches: 4. Germline values: CDR1 MDHEN, CDR2 SYDVKM. In DNA form, the CDR3 reads TGTGCCAGCACCTCACAGGGGGACGAGCAGTACTTC. As protein: CASTSQGDEQYF.

In this sample, this clonotype turned up a few times. The chain couples TRBV20-1 to TRBJ2-5; D perhaps matches TRBD2 (6 bases). The CDR3 loop spans 14 amino acids. The germline V gene encodes CDR1 DFQATT and CDR2 SNEGSKA (reference sequence). V was shortened by 5 bases and J by 2 bases, with 15 bases between the two germline ends. CDR3 amino acids: CSAGPRRGQETQYF. The CDR3, as DNA: TGCAGTGCTGGACCAAGACGGGGGCAAGAGACCCAGTACTTC.

V is TRBV6-1 and J is TRBJ1-2, with 11 bases matching TRBD1. V dropped 6 bases and J dropped 4; count of bases not matched to a gene: 7. CDR3 size: 15 residues. Germline V CDR1 and CDR2: MNHNS, SASEGT. CDR3 loop: CASSTGTGGFYGYTF. The DNA for the CDR3 is TGTGCCAGCAGCACCGGGACAGGGGGTTTCTATGGCTACACCTTC.

The chain couples TRBV4-1 to TRBJ2-3; 9 bases map to TRBD2. The CDR3 consists of 13 residues. Trimming took 0 bases from V and 15 from J; bases not matched to a gene: 7. From germline, CDR1 is MGHRA and CDR2 YSYEKL. The CDR3 loop reads CASSQDGGLAGYF. Here the CDR3 DNA reads TGCGCCAGCAGCCAAGATGGGGGACTAGCAGGTTATTTT.

This clonotype was counted ten times or more. The V and J genes are TRBV20-1 and TRBJ1-1, with 7 nucleotides matching TRBD1. CDR1 and CDR2 from the germline V gene are DFQATT and SNEGSKA (reference sequence). The V and J ends lost 3 bases and 2 bases, in that order; junction bases with no gene match: 9. The CDR3 totals 15 residues. The CDR3 DNA reads TGCAGTGCTAGTCGGGCGACAGGGAGAAACACTGAAGCTTTCTTT. Translated, it gives CSASRATGRNTEAFF.

This clonotype showed up just a few times. CDR3 loop: CASSQESAGASSDTQYF. Written as DNA, the CDR3 is TGCGCCAGCAGCCAAGAATCAGCGGGAGCTTCATCAGATACGCAGTATTTT. The chain recombines TRBV4-3 with TRBJ2-3, with 8 bases lining up with TRBD2. This CDR3 has 17 residues. Losses at the gene ends were 0 bases for V and 4 bases for J; bases not matched to a gene: 9. The V gene's germline CDR1 is LGHNA and CDR2 YSLEER.

The rearrangement joins TRBV20-1 to TRBJ1-4; D may be TRBD1 (6 bases). The CDR3 contains 16 residues. Germline values: CDR1 DFQATT, CDR2 SNEGSKA (reference sequence). V was clipped by 4 bases and J by 10 bases, with 25 bases between them. CDR3 loop: CSATNPEDSDGGKLFF. CDR3 DNA: TGCAGTGCTACCAACCCCGAGGACAGTGATGGGGGAAAACTGTTTTTT.

At least ten counts were recorded for this clonotype. The chain carries TRBV7-9 and TRBJ2-3; 9 bases map to TRBD2. CDR1 is SEHNR and CDR2 is FQNEAQ in the germline V gene (reference sequence). This CDR3 contains 16 residues. J lost 0 bases, V lost 5 bases, and 6 bases had no gene match. The DNA of the CDR3 is TGTGCCAGCAGCACCCCAAGCGGGAGGAGCACAGATACGCAGTATTTT. This gives the protein CASSTPSGRSTDTQYF.

This chain connects TRBV7-8 to TRBJ2-3, with 10 bases that match TRBD1. The CDR3 is 17 amino acids. In germline, CDR1 is SGHVS, CDR2 FQNEAQ. With 5 bases clipped from V and 1 base from J, the junction kept 9 bases outside the gene matches. The CDR3, as DNA: TGTGCCAGCAGCACGGGACAGGGGCGGATGGGCACAGATACGCAGTATTTT. Amino acid sequence: CASSTGQGRMGTDTQYF.

Many counts were recorded for this clonotype. The chain uses TRBV27 and TRBJ2-7; 7 bases fit TRBD2. Trimming took 7 bases from V and 1 from J; bases not matched to a gene: 7. This CDR3 comprises 14 residues. The V gene's germline CDR1 is MNHEY and CDR2 SMNVEV (reference sequence). CDR3 loop: CASTRTGGSYEQYF. DNA of the CDR3: TGTGCCAGCACACGGACGGGGGGATCCTACGAGCAGTACTTC.

This rearrangement joins TRBV7-2 to TRBJ2-7; TRBD2 might be the D (6 bases). V was cut by 2 bases and J by 0 bases, with 17 bases left in between. The CDR3 has 17 amino acids. From germline, CDR1 is SGHTA and CDR2 FQGNSA. The CDR3 region is CASSLSALAGSSYEQYF. The CDR3, as DNA: TGTGCCAGCAGCTTAAGCGCGCTCGCGGGGAGCTCCTACGAGCAGTACTTC.

This chain joins TRBV6-5 and TRBJ2-1; no clear D. Germline CDR1 and CDR2: MNHEY and SVGAGI. The CDR3 contains 15 residues. With 3 bases removed from V and 5 bases from J, the gap between germline ends came to 14 bases. The CDR3 region is CASSYMQPEDNEQFF. CDR3 DNA sequence: TGTGCCAGCAGTTATATGCAGCCAGAGGACAATGAGCAGTTCTTC.

There are many counts of this clonotype. V and J are TRBV3-1 and TRBJ2-7, with no clear D. The V gene's germline CDR1 is LGHDT and CDR2 YNNKEL (reference sequence). V was cut by 5 bases and J by 6 bases, with 11 bases left in between. CDR3 length: 12 residues. The CDR3 bases are TGTGCCAGCAGCGGCTATGGTCCCGAGCAGTACTTC. Encoded protein: CASSGYGPEQYF.

The chain couples TRBV19 to TRBJ1-4, with unresolved D. Germline CDR1 LNHDA, CDR2 SQIVND (reference sequence). The CDR3 is 13 amino acids. The V end lost 6 bases, the J end lost 7 bases, and 12 bases lay between the germline ends. The CDR3 region has the DNA TGTGCCAGTAGCGAATCGGAGGGTGAAAAACTGTTTTTT. Translated, it gives CASSESEGEKLFF.

The rearrangement links TRBV6-4 to TRBJ1-2; D remains ambiguous. This CDR3 is 13 amino acids long. Germline loops: CDR1 MRHNA, CDR2 SNTAGT. Trimming stripped 2 bases from V and 3 bases from J, with 7 bases between. The CDR3 region has the DNA TGTGCCAGCAGTGACAGGTTTGACTATGGCTACACCTTC. Its protein product is CASSDRFDYGYTF.